These 26 T cell receptor beta chains were all obtained from the same sample, sequenced in a study of control samples from healthy donors and cancer patients (dated by TCRdb to between 2020 and 2021). Library generation was performed with the immunoSEQ multiplex PCR assay. Here the immuneACCESS table is served through TCRdb, limited to in-frame sequences with V and J called. Missing clones are a known gap in these copies; in checked studies unresolved V genes cover under half, and the rest lacks a known reason. This sample holds around 100,000 clones; roughly nine tenths were observed only once. The top ten constitute over 13% of the sample. Sequencing was done on a sample of blood. Receptor source: a woman between 70 and 85 years old in good health.

The chain joins TRBV5-1 to TRBJ2-1, with 11 bases that match TRBD2. This CDR3 is built from 16 residues. The V gene's germline CDR1 is SGHRS and CDR2 YFSETQ. V lost 4 bases, J lost 2 bases, and 5 bases stayed unmatched. The CDR3 coding sequence is TGCGCCAGCAGCCCGACACTAGCGGGGGCCTACAATGAGCAGTTCTTC. Its translation: CASSPTLAGAYNEQFF.

The gene calls are TRBV5-1 and TRBJ2-5; 15 bases are shared with TRBD2. J was trimmed by 4 bases and V by 4 bases; bases with no gene match: 5. Germline lookup yields CDR1 SGHRS and CDR2 YFSETQ. The CDR3 consists of 16 residues. The CDR3: CASSPGLAGGRETQYF. Written as DNA, the CDR3 is TGCGCCAGCAGCCCCGGACTAGCGGGAGGGCGAGAGACCCAGTACTTC.

The J gene is TRBJ1-1, the V gene TRBV6-5; D is undetermined. The V and J ends lost 6 bases and 2 bases respectively, with 10 bases between them. This CDR3 region has 13 residues. Germline CDR1 is MNHEY and CDR2 is SVGAGI. CDR3 protein: CASSEGDNTEAFF. In DNA, the CDR3 is TGTGCCAGCAGCGAGGGAGACAACACTGAAGCTTTCTTT.

The chain couples TRBV15 to TRBJ2-3; 9 bases map to TRBD2. The junction had 10 bases not matched to a gene; V was cut back by 0 bases and J by 3 bases. Looked up from germline, CDR1 is LNHNV and CDR2 is YYDKDF (reference sequence). This CDR3 comprises 18 residues. The CDR3 sequence: CATSRDSGLAGITDTQYF. As DNA, the CDR3 is TGTGCCACCAGCAGAGATTCGGGCCTAGCGGGGATAACAGATACGCAGTATTTT.

This chain links TRBV11-2 with TRBJ2-6; weak D call: TRBD1 (6 bases). CDR1 SGHAT and CDR2 FQNNGV come from the germline V gene. V lost 5 bases and J 5 bases, leaving 13 bases between the germline ends. This CDR3 spans 15 amino acids. CDR3 amino acids: CASSLGQSWANVLTF. As DNA, the CDR3 is TGTGCCAGCAGCCTAGGACAGTCTTGGGCCAACGTCCTGACTTTC. Supplemented by reference TRBV11-2 and TRBJ2-6, the full variable domain reads EAGVAQSPRYKIIEKRQSVAFWCNPISGHATLYWYQQILGQGPKLLIQFQNNGVVDDSQLPKDRFSAERLKGVDSTLKIQPAKLEDSAVYLCASSLGQSWANVLTFGAGSRLTVL.

The chain employs TRBV5-5 and TRBJ1-5; the D gene is possibly TRBD1 (6 bases). CDR1 and CDR2 from the germline V gene are SGHKS and YYEKEE (reference sequence). This CDR3 contains 15 residues. Trimming took 0 bases from V and 4 from J, leaving 11 bases between them. Written as DNA, the CDR3 is TGTGCCAGCAGCTTGGGGGTAGGGGGAAATCAGCCCCAGCATTTT. Its protein product is CASSLGVGGNQPQHF.

The J gene is TRBJ2-5, the V gene TRBV27; 12 positions agree with TRBD2. Germline V gene data show CDR1 as MNHEY and CDR2 as SMNVEV (reference sequence). V was pared by 4 bases and J by 5 bases, with 2 bases of the junction left unmatched. The CDR3 loop spans 14 amino acids. CDR3 in amino acids: CASSSLAGGETQYF. CDR3 nucleotides: TGTGCCAGCAGTTCTCTAGCGGGAGGGGAGACCCAGTACTTC.

This sequence joins TRBV12-3 or TRBV12-4 and TRBJ1-4, with D unclear. This CDR3 has 12 residues. With 6 bases removed from V and 8 bases from J, the gap between germline ends came to 10 bases. The CDR3 region is CASSLTWEKLFF. CDR3 nucleotides: TGTGCCAGCAGCCTGACTTGGGAAAAACTGTTTTTT.

The rearrangement joins TRBV9 to TRBJ2-7, with D possibly being TRBD1 or TRBD2 (6 bases each). This CDR3 spans 14 amino acids. Trimming took 1 base from V and 2 from J, leaving 10 bases between them. Germline-derived CDR1 and CDR2 are SGDLS and YYNGEE. The CDR3 sequence: CASSVHRGAYEQYF. Written as DNA, the CDR3 is TGTGCCAGCAGCGTACATAGGGGGGCCTACGAGCAGTACTTC.

This rearrangement joins TRBV4-1 to TRBJ1-1; D remains unclear. This CDR3 has 13 residues. The V gene lost 2 bases and the J gene lost 1 base, with 5 bases spanning the gap. In germline, CDR1 is MGHRA, CDR2 YSYEKL. Here the CDR3 DNA reads TGCGCCAGCAGCCAACCAGAGAACACTGAAGCTTTCTTT. The encoded protein is CASSQPENTEAFF.

This clone was seen once. This chain links TRBV11-2 with TRBJ1-2; 10 nucleotides agree with TRBD1. In germline, CDR1 is SGHAT, CDR2 FQNNGV. The V and J ends lost 1 base and 8 bases, in that order; junction bases with no gene match: 13. This CDR3 contains 17 residues. In nucleotides, the CDR3 is TGTGCCAGCAGCTTAGTGCCGGGACAGGGGCCGGATCCGGGCTACACCTTC. Translating it yields CASSLVPGQGPDPGYTF. The full variable domain, completed using reference TRBV11-2 and TRBJ1-2, is EAGVAQSPRYKIIEKRQSVAFWCNPISGHATLYWYQQILGQGPKLLIQFQNNGVVDDSQLPKDRFSAERLKGVDSTLKIQPAKLEDSAVYLCASSLVPGQGPDPGYTFGSGTRLTVV.

V gene TRBV4-1 combines with J gene TRBJ2-1; TRBD1 or TRBD2 may be the D gene (5 bases each). The CDR3 is 16 residues long. V lost 0 bases, J lost 4 bases, and 13 bases lay in between. Germline loops: CDR1 MGHRA, CDR2 YSYEKL. The CDR3 region has the DNA TGCGCCAGCAGCCAAGAAGGAGTGGGGGTGTACAATGAGCAGTTCTTC. Residues: CASSQEGVGVYNEQFF.

This chain uses TRBV11-3 with TRBJ2-1; maybe TRBD2 (5 bases). CDR1 and CDR2 (germline): SGHNT, YENEEA. Deletions cut 3 bases from V and 4 bases from J, with 16 bases between. This CDR3 comprises 16 residues. The CDR3 DNA sequence: TGTGCCAGCAGCTTGGGGTGGCCTAGGACTTACAATGAGCAGTTCTTC. It encodes CASSLGWPRTYNEQFF.

This chain joins TRBV4-1 and TRBJ2-2; D tentatively reads TRBD1 or TRBD2 (5 bases each). The V end lost 5 bases, the J end lost 7 bases, and 17 bases lay between the germline ends. Germline CDR1 reads MGHRA; CDR2 reads YSYEKL. The CDR3 length is 15 residues. The CDR3, as DNA: TGCGCCAGCAGCACCTGGGACCTACCCGGCGGGGAGCTGTTTTTT. Amino acids: CASSTWDLPGGELFF.

The gene calls are TRBV10-1 and TRBJ2-3; TRBD1 is a possible D gene (5 bases). V lost 8 bases and J lost 2, with 14 bases in between. Germline-derived CDR1 and CDR2 are WNHNN and SYGVQD (reference sequence). The CDR3 is made up of 14 amino acids. CDR3 in amino acids: CASSQGHATDTQYF. Written as DNA, the CDR3 is TGCGCCAGCTCCCAGGGCCATGCCACAGATACGCAGTATTTT.

Regarding this clone: Relative to the germline gene, one junction end is altered; a read error may explain this. The V call is TRBV12-3 or TRBV12-4, the J call TRBJ2-1, with D uncertain. CDR3 length equals 13 residues. DNA for the CDR3: TGTGCCAGCAGTTTAGCGCTGGCTGGTGAGCGGTTCTTC. Its translation: CASSLALAGERFF.

The chain has TRBV7-2 and TRBJ1-5; 7 bases agree with TRBD1. Trimming at V came to 1 base and at J to 3 bases, leaving 3 bases not matched to a gene. The germline V gene encodes CDR1 SGHTA and CDR2 FQGNSA. The CDR3 runs to 15 residues. CDR3 residues: CASSLEGAANQPQHF. DNA for the CDR3: TGTGCCAGCAGCTTAGAGGGGGCAGCCAATCAGCCCCAGCATTTT.

The chain joins TRBV7-8 to TRBJ2-7; possible D gene TRBD2, 6 bases. The CDR3 is 15 residues long. Deletions cut 5 bases from V and 3 bases from J, with 17 bases between. The germline V gene has CDR1 SGHVS and CDR2 FQNEAQ. CDR3 loop: CASSLEDSGHYEQYF. In nucleotides, the CDR3 is TGTGCCAGCAGCCTAGAGGATAGCGGTCACTACGAGCAGTACTTC.

The chain uses TRBV30 and TRBJ1-2; D gene uncertain. The CDR3 runs to 14 residues. Between the trimmed V and J ends, which lost 4 bases and 3 bases, there was a span of 15 bases. Germline V gene data show CDR1 as GTSNPN and CDR2 as SVGIG (reference sequence). CDR3 nucleotides: TGTGCCTGGACTAGGGCTTTGGTGGACTATGGCTACACCTTC. Residues: CAWTRALVDYGYTF.

This chain uses TRBV7-9 with TRBJ1-2, with 10 bases fitting TRBD1. J was trimmed by 4 bases and V by 4 bases; bases with no gene match: 6. The length of the CDR3 is 15 residues. CDR1 and CDR2 from the germline V gene are SEHNR and FQNEAQ (reference sequence). CDR3 sequence reads: CASSSRDRGIYGYTF. The CDR3 DNA reads TGTGCCAGCAGCTCCCGGGACAGGGGAATCTATGGCTACACCTTC.

The chain has TRBV30 and TRBJ2-7; D remains unclear. Germline CDR1 and CDR2: GTSNPN and SVGIG (reference sequence). CDR3 length: 14 amino acids. The V end was cut by 5 bases, the J end by 2 bases, with 16 bases between. This CDR3 reads CAWCDRIRTYEQYF. The CDR3 coding sequence is TGTGCCTGGTGCGACCGAATAAGAACCTACGAGCAGTACTTC.

This chain joins TRBV5-4 and TRBJ1-2; no firm D call. The CDR3 runs to 16 residues. The V end was cut by 4 bases, the J end by 4 bases, with 20 bases between. Looked up from germline, CDR1 is SGHNT and CDR2 is YYREEE (reference sequence). The CDR3 DNA is TGTGCCAGCAGCGGCCGGGGTAGGGAGGTTGGCTATGGCTACACCTTC. Translated, it gives CASSGRGREVGYGYTF.

The V call is TRBV19, the J call TRBJ1-2; 7 bases align to TRBD1. This CDR3 spans 12 amino acids. V was pared by 10 bases and J by 2 bases, with 4 bases of the junction left unmatched. Looked up from germline, CDR1 is LNHDA and CDR2 is SQIVND (reference sequence). The CDR3 nucleotides are TGTGCCACCCAGGGGGAAAACTATGGCTACACCTTC. It yields the protein CATQGENYGYTF.

The rearrangement joins TRBV7-9 to TRBJ1-2, with D uncertain. V lost 0 bases and J 4 bases, leaving 6 bases between the germline ends. Germline assignment: CDR1 SEHNR and CDR2 FQNEAQ (reference sequence). This CDR3 spans 13 amino acids. This chain's CDR3 is CASSLAYSYGYTF. The CDR3 nucleotides read TGTGCCAGCAGCTTAGCGTACAGCTATGGCTACACCTTC.

The V and J genes are TRBV7-6 and TRBJ2-4; 7 bases line up with TRBD2. V shed 2 bases, J shed 7 bases, and the junction held 20 bases outside the gene matches. Germline values: CDR1 SGHVS, CDR2 FNYEAQ. The CDR3 sequence is 19 residues long. The CDR3 nucleotides read TGTGCCAGCAGCTTAAGCCCTCCGGCGGGAGCCTCTGTAGATAACATTCAGTACTTC. Protein sequence: CASSLSPPAGASVDNIQYF.

This clone was found a few times. The chain employs TRBV20-1 and TRBJ1-2; TRBD1 aligns across 7 bases. The CDR3 runs to 11 residues. The germline V gene has CDR1 DFQATT and CDR2 SNEGSKA (reference sequence). V shed 7 bases, J shed 6 bases, and the junction held 5 bases outside the gene matches. CDR3 sequence reads: CSGQGGNGYTF. In DNA form, the CDR3 reads TGCAGTGGACAGGGAGGGAATGGCTACACCTTC.